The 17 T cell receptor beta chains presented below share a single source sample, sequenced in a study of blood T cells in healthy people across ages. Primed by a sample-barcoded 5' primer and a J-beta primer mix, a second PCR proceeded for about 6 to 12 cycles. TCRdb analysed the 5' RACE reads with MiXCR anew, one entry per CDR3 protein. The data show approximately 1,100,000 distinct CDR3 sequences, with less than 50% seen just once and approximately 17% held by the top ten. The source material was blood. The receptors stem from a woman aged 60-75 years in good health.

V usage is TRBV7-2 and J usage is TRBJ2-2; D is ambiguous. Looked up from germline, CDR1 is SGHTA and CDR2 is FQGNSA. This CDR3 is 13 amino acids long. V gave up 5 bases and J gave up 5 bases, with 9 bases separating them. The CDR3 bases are TGTGCCAGCAGCCATTCCTTTACCGGGGAGCTGTTTTTT. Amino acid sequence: CASSHSFTGELFF. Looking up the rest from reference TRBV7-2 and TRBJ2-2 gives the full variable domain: GAGVSQSPSNKVTEKGKDVELRCDPISGHTALYWYRQSLGQGLEFLIYFQGNSAPDKSGLPSDRFSAERTGGSVSTLTIQRTQQEDSAVYLCASSHSFTGELFFGEGSRLTVL.

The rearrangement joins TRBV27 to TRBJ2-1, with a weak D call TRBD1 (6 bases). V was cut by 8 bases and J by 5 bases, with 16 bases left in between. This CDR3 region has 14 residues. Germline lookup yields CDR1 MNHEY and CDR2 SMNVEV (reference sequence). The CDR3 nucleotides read TGTGCCAGCCGGGCAGCGAGGGACAACAATGAGCAGTTCTTC. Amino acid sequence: CASRAARDNNEQFF.

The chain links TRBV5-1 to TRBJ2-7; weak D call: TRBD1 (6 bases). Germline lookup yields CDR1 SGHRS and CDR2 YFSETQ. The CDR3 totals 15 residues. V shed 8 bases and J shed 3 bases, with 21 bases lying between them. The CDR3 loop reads CASQITGTVDYEQYF. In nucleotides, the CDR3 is TGCGCCAGTCAAATTACAGGGACGGTCGACTACGAGCAGTACTTC.

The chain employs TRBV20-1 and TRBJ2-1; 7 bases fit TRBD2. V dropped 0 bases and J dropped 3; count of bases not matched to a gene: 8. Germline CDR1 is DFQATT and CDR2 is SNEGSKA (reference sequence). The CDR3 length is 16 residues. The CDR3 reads CSARDRLAVLYNEQFF. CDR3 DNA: TGCAGTGCTAGAGATCGGCTAGCGGTACTCTACAATGAGCAGTTCTTC.

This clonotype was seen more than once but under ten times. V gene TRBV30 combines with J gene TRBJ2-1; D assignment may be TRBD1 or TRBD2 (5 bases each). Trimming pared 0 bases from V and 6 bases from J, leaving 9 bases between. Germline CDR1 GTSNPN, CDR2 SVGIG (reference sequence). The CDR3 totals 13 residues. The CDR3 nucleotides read TGTGCCTGGAGTGTGGGGACGGGCAATGAGCAGTTCTTC. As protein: CAWSVGTGNEQFF.

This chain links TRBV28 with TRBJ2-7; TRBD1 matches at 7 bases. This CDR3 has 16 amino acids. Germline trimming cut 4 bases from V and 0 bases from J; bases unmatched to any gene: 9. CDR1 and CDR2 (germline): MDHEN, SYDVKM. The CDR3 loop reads CASSSTTGPLSYEQYF. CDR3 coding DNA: TGTGCCAGCAGTTCAACGACAGGGCCTCTCTCCTACGAGCAGTACTTC.

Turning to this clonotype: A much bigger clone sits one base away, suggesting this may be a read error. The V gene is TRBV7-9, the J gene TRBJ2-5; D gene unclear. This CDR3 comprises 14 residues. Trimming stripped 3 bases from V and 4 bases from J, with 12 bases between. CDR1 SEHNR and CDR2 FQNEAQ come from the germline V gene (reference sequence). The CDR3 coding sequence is TGTGCCAGCAGCTTCCTCGGAGTGACAGAGACCCAGTACTTC. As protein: CASSFLGVTETQYF.

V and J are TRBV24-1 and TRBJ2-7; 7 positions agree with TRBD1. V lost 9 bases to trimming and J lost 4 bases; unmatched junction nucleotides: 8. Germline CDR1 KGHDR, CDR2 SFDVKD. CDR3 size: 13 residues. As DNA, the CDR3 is TGTGCCACCGACAGGGCCGGGGCTTACGAGCAGTACTTC. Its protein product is CATDRAGAYEQYF.

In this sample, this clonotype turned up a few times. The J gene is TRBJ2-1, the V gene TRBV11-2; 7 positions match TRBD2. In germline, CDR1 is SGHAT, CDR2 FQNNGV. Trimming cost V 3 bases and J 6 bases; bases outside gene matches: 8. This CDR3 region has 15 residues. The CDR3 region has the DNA TGTGCCAGCAGCTTTGTGCGGGAGCGGGGCAATGAGCAGTTCTTC. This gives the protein CASSFVRERGNEQFF.

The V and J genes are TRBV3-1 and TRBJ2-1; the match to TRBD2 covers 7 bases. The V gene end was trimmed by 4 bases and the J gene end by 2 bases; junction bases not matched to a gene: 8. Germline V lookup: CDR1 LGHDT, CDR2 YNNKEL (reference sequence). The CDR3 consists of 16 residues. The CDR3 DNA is TGTGCCAGCAGCCCGGGAGCGGGACTACCCTACAATGAGCAGTTCTTC. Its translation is CASSPGAGLPYNEQFF.

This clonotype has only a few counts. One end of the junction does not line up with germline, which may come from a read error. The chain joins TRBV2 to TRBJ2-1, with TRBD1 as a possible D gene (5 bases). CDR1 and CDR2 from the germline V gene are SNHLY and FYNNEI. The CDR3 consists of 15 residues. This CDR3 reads CASSEGVTSYNEQFF. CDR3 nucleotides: TGTGCCAGCAGCGAAGGGGTCACCTCCTACAATGAGCAGTTCTTC.

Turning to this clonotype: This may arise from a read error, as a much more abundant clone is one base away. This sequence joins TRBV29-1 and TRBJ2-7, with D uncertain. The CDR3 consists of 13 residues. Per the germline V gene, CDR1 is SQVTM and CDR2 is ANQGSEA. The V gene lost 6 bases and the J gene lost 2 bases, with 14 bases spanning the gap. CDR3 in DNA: TGCAGCGTCTCCCTGCCCCCTCCCTACGAGCAGTACTTC. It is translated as CSVSLPPPYEQYF.

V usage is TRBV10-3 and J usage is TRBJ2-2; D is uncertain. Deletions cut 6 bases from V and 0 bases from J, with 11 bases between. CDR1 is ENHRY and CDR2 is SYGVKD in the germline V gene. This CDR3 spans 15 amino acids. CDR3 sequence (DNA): TGTGCCATCAGGGGCCTCTCGACGAACACCGGGGAGCTGTTTTTT. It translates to CAIRGLSTNTGELFF.

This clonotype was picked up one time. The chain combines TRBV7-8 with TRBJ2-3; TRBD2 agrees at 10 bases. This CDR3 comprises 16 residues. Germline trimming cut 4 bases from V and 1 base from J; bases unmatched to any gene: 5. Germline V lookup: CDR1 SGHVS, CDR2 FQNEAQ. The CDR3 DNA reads TGTGCCAGCAGCTCGGGACTAGCGACGGGCACAGATACGCAGTATTTT. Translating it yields CASSSGLATGTDTQYF.

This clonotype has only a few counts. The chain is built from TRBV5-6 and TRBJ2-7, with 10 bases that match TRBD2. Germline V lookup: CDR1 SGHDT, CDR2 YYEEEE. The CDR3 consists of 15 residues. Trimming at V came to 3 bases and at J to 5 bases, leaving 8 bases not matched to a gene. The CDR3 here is CASSSRLAGEDEQYF. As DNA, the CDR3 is TGTGCCAGCAGCTCCCGGCTAGCGGGAGAAGACGAGCAGTACTTC. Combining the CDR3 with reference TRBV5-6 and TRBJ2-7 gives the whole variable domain DAGVTQSPTHLIKTRGQQVTLRCSPKSGHDTVSWYQQALGQGPQFIFQYYEEEERQRGNFPDRFSGHQFPNYSSELNVNALLLGDSALYLCASSSRLAGEDEQYFGPGTRLTVT.

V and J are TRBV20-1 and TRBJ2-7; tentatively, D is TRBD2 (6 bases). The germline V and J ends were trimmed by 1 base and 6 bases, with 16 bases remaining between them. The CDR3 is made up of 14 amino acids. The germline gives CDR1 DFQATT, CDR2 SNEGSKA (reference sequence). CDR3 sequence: CSARVYGGSGEQYF. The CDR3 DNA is TGCAGTGCTAGAGTCTACGGGGGATCGGGCGAGCAGTACTTC.

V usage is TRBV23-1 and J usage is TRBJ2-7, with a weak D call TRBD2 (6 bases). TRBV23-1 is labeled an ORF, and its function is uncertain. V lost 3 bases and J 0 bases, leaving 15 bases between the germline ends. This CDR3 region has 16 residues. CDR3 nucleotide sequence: TGCGCCAGCAGTCATCCGGGACTTATGAACTCCTACGAGCAGTACTTC. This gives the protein CASSHPGLMNSYEQYF.